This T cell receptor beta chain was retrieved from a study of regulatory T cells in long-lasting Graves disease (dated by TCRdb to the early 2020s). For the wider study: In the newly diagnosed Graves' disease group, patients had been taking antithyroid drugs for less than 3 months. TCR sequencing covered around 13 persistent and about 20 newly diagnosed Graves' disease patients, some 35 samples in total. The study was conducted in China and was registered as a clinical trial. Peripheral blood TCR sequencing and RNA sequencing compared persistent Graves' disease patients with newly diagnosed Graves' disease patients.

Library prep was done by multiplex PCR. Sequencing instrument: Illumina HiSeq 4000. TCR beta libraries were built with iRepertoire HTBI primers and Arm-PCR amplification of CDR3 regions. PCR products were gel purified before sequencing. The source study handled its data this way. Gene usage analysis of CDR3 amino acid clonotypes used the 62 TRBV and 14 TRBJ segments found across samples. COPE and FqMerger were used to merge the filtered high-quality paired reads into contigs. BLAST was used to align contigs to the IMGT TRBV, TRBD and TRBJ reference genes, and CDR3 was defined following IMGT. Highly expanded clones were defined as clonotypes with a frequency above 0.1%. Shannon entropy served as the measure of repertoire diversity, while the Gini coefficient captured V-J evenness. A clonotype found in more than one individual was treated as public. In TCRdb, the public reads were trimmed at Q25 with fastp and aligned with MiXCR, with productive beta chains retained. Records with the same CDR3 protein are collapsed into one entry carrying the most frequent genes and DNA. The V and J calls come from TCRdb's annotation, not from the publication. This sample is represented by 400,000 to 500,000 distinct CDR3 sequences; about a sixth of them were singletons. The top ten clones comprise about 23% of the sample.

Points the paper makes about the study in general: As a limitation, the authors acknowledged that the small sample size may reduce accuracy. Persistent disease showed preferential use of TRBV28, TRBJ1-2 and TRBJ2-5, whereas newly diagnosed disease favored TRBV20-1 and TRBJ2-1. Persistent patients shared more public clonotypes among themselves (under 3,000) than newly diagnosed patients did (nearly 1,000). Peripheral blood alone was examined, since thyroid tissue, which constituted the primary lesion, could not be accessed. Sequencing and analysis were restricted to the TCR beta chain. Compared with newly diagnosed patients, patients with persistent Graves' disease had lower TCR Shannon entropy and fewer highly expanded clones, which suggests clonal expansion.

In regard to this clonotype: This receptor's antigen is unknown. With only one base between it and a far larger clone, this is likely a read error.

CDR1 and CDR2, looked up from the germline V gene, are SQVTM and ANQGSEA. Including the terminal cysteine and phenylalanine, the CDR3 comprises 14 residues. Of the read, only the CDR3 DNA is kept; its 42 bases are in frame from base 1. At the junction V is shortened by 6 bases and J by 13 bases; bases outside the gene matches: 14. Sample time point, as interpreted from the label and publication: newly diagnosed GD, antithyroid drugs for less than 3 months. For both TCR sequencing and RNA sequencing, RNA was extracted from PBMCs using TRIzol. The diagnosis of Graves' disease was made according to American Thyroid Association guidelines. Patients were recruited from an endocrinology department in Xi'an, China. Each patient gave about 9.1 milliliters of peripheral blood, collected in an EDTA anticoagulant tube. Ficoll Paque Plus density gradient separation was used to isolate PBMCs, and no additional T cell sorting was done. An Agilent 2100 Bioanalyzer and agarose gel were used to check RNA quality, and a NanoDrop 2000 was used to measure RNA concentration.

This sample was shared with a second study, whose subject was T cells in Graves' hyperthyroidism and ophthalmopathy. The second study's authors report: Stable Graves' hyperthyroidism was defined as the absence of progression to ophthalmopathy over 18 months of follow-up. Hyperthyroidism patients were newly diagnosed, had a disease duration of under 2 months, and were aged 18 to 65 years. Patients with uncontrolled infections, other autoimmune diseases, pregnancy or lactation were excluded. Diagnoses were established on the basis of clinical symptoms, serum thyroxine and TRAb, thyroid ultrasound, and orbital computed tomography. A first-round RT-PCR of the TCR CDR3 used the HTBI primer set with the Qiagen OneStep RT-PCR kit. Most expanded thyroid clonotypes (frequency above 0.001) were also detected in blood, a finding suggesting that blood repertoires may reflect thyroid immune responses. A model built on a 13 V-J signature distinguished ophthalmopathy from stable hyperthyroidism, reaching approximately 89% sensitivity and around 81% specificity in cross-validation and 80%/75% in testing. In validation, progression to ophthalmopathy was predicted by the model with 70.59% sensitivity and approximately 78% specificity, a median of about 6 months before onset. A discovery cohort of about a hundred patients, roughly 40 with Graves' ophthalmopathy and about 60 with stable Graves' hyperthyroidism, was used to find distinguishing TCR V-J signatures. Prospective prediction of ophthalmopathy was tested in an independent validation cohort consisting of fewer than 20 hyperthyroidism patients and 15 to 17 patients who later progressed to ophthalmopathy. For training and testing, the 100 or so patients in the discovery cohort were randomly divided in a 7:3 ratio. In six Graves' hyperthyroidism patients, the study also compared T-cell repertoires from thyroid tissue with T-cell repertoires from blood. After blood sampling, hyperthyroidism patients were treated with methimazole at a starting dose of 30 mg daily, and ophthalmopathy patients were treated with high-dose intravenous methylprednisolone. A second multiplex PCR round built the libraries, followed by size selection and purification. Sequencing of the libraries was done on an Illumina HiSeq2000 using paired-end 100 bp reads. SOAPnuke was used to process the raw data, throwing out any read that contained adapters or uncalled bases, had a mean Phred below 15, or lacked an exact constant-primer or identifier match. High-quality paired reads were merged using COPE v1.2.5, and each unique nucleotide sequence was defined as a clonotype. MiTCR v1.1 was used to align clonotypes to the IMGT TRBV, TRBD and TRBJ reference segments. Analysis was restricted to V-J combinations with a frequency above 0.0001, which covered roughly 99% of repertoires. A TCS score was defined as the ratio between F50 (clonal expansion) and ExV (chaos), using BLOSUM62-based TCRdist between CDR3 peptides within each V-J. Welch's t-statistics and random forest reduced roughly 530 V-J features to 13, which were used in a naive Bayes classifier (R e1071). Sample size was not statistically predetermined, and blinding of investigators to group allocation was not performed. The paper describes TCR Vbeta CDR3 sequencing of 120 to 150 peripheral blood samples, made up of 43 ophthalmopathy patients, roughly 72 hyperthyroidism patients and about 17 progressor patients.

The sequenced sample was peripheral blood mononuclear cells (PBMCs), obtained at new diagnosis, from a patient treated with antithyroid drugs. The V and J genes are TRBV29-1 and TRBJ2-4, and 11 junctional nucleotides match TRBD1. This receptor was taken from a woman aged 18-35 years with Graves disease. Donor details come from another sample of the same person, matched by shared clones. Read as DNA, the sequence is TGCAGCGTCCGGGACAGGGGGAGATACAATGAGCAGTACTTC. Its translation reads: CSVRDRGRYNEQYF.